Listed below are T cell receptor beta chains from one sample, sequenced in a study of cytomegalovirus exposure and HLA in healthy donors. The repertoire was sequenced with immunoSEQ multiplex PCR; TCRdb's copy has only in-frame clones and lacks some. The sample records 100,000 to 150,000 clones, around 80% being singletons. What was sequenced was PBMCs. The source of these receptors is a man aged 25 to 40 in good health and CMV-seropositive. Both conserved end residues are trimmed from each CDR3. The order of the fields is CDR3 length, V gene, J gene, clone size, D gene, CDR3 protein. The D gene is left open where the match is weak. Clone size is stated in some rows and not others, as once, few, many or a class when expanded.

CDR3 length: 13; V gene: TRBV5-4; J gene: TRBJ1-1; clone size: .; D gene: TRBD1; CDR3 protein: ASSGGQSMNTEAF
CDR3 length: 13; V gene: TRBV4-3; J gene: TRBJ2-5; clone size: .; D gene: .; CDR3 protein: ASSQGMRGQETQY
CDR3 length: 15; V gene: TRBV5-6; J gene: TRBJ2-1; clone size: .; D gene: .; CDR3 protein: ASSLVLASTRLDEQF
CDR3 length: 12; V gene: TRBV5-6; J gene: TRBJ2-1; clone size: .; D gene: .; CDR3 protein: ASSLWRSYNEQF
CDR3 length: 12; V gene: TRBV5-1; J gene: TRBJ2-5; clone size: .; D gene: .; CDR3 protein: ASSWRSSQETQY
CDR3 length: 11; V gene: TRBV6-5; J gene: TRBJ2-7; clone size: .; D gene: .; CDR3 protein: ASSYSRLSNEY
CDR3 length: 11; V gene: TRBV5-8; J gene: TRBJ2-7; clone size: .; D gene: TRBD2; CDR3 protein: ASSLRGGPEQY
CDR3 length: 12; V gene: TRBV5-1; J gene: TRBJ2-7; clone size: .; D gene: TRBD1; CDR3 protein: ASSLAGGSYEQY
CDR3 length: 14; V gene: TRBV27; J gene: TRBJ2-2; clone size: .; D gene: TRBD1; CDR3 protein: ASRDWTGPNTGELF
CDR3 length: 12; V gene: TRBV28; J gene: TRBJ2-7; clone size: .; D gene: TRBD2; CDR3 protein: ASSLHVGGRTQY
CDR3 length: 10; V gene: TRBV6-6; J gene: TRBJ1-1; clone size: .; D gene: TRBD1; CDR3 protein: ASSPRDSEAF
CDR3 length: 11; V gene: TRBV27; J gene: TRBJ2-1; clone size: .; D gene: .; CDR3 protein: ASSLRGNNEQF
CDR3 length: 13; V gene: TRBV6-5; J gene: TRBJ2-2; clone size: few; D gene: .; CDR3 protein: ASSYVGGDTGELF
CDR3 length: 11; V gene: TRBV30; J gene: TRBJ1-2; clone size: .; D gene: TRBD1; CDR3 protein: AWRYRGMRGYT
CDR3 length: 11; V gene: TRBV29-1; J gene: TRBJ2-7; clone size: .; D gene: TRBD1; CDR3 protein: SGGQGGSYEQY
CDR3 length: 13; V gene: TRBV27; J gene: TRBJ1-1; clone size: once; D gene: TRBD1; CDR3 protein: ASRVSTGPNTEAF
CDR3 length: 13; V gene: TRBV7-7; J gene: TRBJ2-1; clone size: .; D gene: TRBD2; CDR3 protein: ASSALAGYGNEQF
CDR3 length: 14; V gene: TRBV27; J gene: TRBJ2-3; clone size: .; D gene: .; CDR3 protein: ASSARRGSSTDTQY
CDR3 length: 13; V gene: TRBV11-2; J gene: TRBJ2-5; clone size: .; D gene: .; CDR3 protein: ASSLVGRQQETQY
CDR3 length: 15; V gene: TRBV7-2; J gene: TRBJ1-3; clone size: .; D gene: TRBD1; CDR3 protein: ASSLDWGDRGRDTIY
CDR3 length: 12; V gene: TRBV9; J gene: TRBJ2-3; clone size: .; D gene: TRBD2; CDR3 protein: ASSVSGNTDTQY
CDR3 length: 14; V gene: TRBV6-4; J gene: TRBJ2-3; clone size: .; D gene: TRBD1; CDR3 protein: ASSEDGTANTDTQY
CDR3 length: 13; V gene: TRBV5-1; J gene: TRBJ2-2; clone size: .; D gene: TRBD2; CDR3 protein: ASSHTSGNTGELF